A selection of T cell receptor beta chains follows, all from one sample in a study of naive and memory T cell subsets. TCRdb reprocessed the UMI-ligation and nested PCR reads with MiXCR, giving one entry per CDR3 protein. The sample shows over 100,000 distinct CDR3 sequences, around 15% of them seen only once. Sequenced: naive CD8+ T cells from blood. The source of these receptors is a human donor in good health. The CDR3 runs from the conserved cysteine through the conserved F or W. A D gene is named only where the DNA matches it firmly. Clone size is not always given. Where it is, it says once, few, many or a class for expanded clones.

V gene	D gene	J gene	clone size	CDR3 DNA	CDR3 protein
TRBV7-2	TRBD2	TRBJ2-7	many	TGTGCCAGCAGCCTCAGGACTAGCGGATTTTACGAGCAGTACTTC	CASSLRTSGFYEQYF
TRBV24-1	TRBD1	TRBJ2-2	few	TGTGCCACGAGGGGACAGGGCTGGGACACCGGGGAGCTGTTTTTT	CATRGQGWDTGELFF
TRBV7-9	NA	TRBJ2-3	few	TGTGCCAGCAGCGGCTGGACCTCCCCAGATACGCAGTATTTT	CASSGWTSPDTQYF
TRBV3-1	NA	TRBJ2-7	NA	TGTGCCAGCAGCCAAGATTCGACAGCCTCCTACGAGCAGTACTTC	CASSQDSTASYEQYF
TRBV29-1	NA	TRBJ2-3	NA	TGCAGCGTTGTGCACACAGATACGCAGTATTTT	CSVVHTDTQYF
TRBV12-3/TRBV12-4	TRBD2	TRBJ2-5	many	TGTGCCAGCAGACTCGGCTGGACTAGAGACTCGGAGACCCAGTACTTC	CASRLGWTRDSETQYF
TRBV29-1	NA	TRBJ2-5	NA	TGCAGCGTTTTCCTAGTGGGCCAGTACTTC	CSVFLVGQYF
TRBV7-2	NA	TRBJ2-2	NA	TGTGCCAGCAGCTACCAGGGAGGGGAGCTGTTTTTT	CASSYQGGELFF
TRBV19	NA	TRBJ2-7	few	TGTGCCAGTAGTTGGGGGAGCTCCTACGAGCAGTACTTC	CASSWGSSYEQYF
TRBV12-3/TRBV12-4	NA	TRBJ1-1	few	TGTGCCAGCACGGGGGGTAGTATCCGGGTGAAGAACACTGAAGCTTTCTTT	CASTGGSIRVKNTEAFF
TRBV9	TRBD1	TRBJ2-5	NA	TGTGCCAGCAGCACAGGGACAGAGGGGGTGGAGACCCAGTACTTC	CASSTGTEGVETQYF
TRBV28	NA	TRBJ2-6	NA	TGTGCCAGCAGTCTCTCTTGGGATTCCGGGGCCAACGTCCTGACTTTC	CASSLSWDSGANVLTF
TRBV12-3/TRBV12-4	TRBD2	TRBJ2-5	few	TGTGCCAGCAGTTTAAACTTTCGGACTAGCGGGAGTACGCAATACTTGGGGAAGACCCAGTACTTC	CASSLNFRTSGSTQYLGKTQYF
TRBV4-3	NA	TRBJ2-5	many	TGCGCCAGCAGCCAAGACGATAGGGGGGGCGAGACCCAGTACTTC	CASSQDDRGGETQYF
TRBV5-4	NA	TRBJ2-1	NA	TGTGCCAGCAGCCCAGACACTTTCAATGAGCAGTTCTTC	CASSPDTFNEQFF
TRBV7-9	NA	TRBJ2-1	NA	TGTGCCAGCAGCCGCCCGGGGGAGAGTTATGAGCAGTTCTTC	CASSRPGESYEQFF
TRBV28	NA	TRBJ1-2	few	TGTGCCAGCAGTTTGGTAGGGGACGGCTACACCTTC	CASSLVGDGYTF
TRBV6-2/TRBV6-3	NA	TRBJ1-1	NA	TGTGCCAGCAGTTACCCCGCTGGGTTCACTGAAGCTTTCTTT	CASSYPAGFTEAFF
TRBV7-6	NA	TRBJ2-1	many	TGTGCCAGCAGCTTAGACGTCTCGGGTGAGCAGTTCTTC	CASSLDVSGEQFF
TRBV12-3/TRBV12-4	NA	TRBJ2-1	few	TGTGCCAGCAGTCCGCTTTACAATGAGCAGTTCTTC	CASSPLYNEQFF
TRBV7-3	NA	TRBJ2-7	many	TGTGCCAGCAGCTCTACGGGCGGCTACGAGCAGTACTTC	CASSSTGGYEQYF
TRBV29-1	TRBD1	TRBJ2-2	NA	TGCAGCGTTGAATGGGACAGGGCGACCGGGGAGCTGTTTTTT	CSVEWDRATGELFF
TRBV28	NA	TRBJ2-6	NA	TGTGCCAGCAGTCCTTTAGGGGCCAACGTCCTGACTTTC	CASSPLGANVLTF
TRBV16	TRBD1	TRBJ1-1	few	TGTGCCAGCAGCGGACAGGGTACTGAAGCTTTCTTT	CASSGQGTEAFF
TRBV7-9	TRBD1	TRBJ1-6	NA	TGTGCCAGCAGCGTCGGACAGGATACTAATTCACCCCTCCACTTT	CASSVGQDTNSPLHF
TRBV2	NA	TRBJ1-6	few	TGTGCCAGCAGTGTTCCAACAGAGGCTTATAATTCACCCCTCCACTTT	CASSVPTEAYNSPLHF
TRBV21-1	NA	TRBJ2-5	NA	TGTGCCAGCCCGGCGGGACGGACCCAAGAGACCCAGTACTTC	CASPAGRTQETQYF
TRBV20-1	TRBD1	TRBJ2-5	few	TGCAGTGTCCCGGACAGGGCTCAAGAGACCCAGTACTTC	CSVPDRAQETQYF
TRBV27	TRBD1	TRBJ2-7	few	TGTGCCAGCAGTTTGGCGGGACAGGGGCAGTACTTC	CASSLAGQGQYF
TRBV6-2/TRBV6-3	NA	TRBJ2-7	few	TGTGCCAGCAGTTACTCGGATGAGGGGACCTCGCCCTACGAGCAGTACTTC	CASSYSDEGTSPYEQYF
TRBV29-1	NA	TRBJ1-2	many	TGCAGCGTTGAGGGCCACAGTAACTATGGCTACACCTTC	CSVEGHSNYGYTF
TRBV6-1	NA	TRBJ2-1	NA	TGTGCCAGCAGTGATCCCCCTTCGGGGTACAATGAGCAGTTCTTC	CASSDPPSGYNEQFF
TRBV11-1	NA	TRBJ2-2	few	TGTGCCAGCAGCCCTACTCCGGGCACCGGGGAGCTGTTTTTT	CASSPTPGTGELFF
TRBV20-1	NA	TRBJ1-2	many	TGCAGTGCTAGAGATCGGTACAGCCCTTTCTATGGCTACACCTTC	CSARDRYSPFYGYTF
TRBV28	NA	TRBJ2-7	NA	TGTGCCAGCAGTTTACTGGCCCGCGAGCAGTACTTC	CASSLLAREQYF
TRBV27	TRBD2	TRBJ2-1	many	TGTGCCAGCAGCCCACTAGCGGGACAAGAGTATTTGCATGAGCAGTTCTTC	CASSPLAGQEYLHEQFF
TRBV29-1	NA	TRBJ2-2	NA	TGCAGCGTAACTGGCGGCTTCGCGAACACCGGGGAGCTGTTTTTT	CSVTGGFANTGELFF
TRBV20-1	TRBD2	TRBJ2-3	NA	TGCAGTGCTACGCAGGCCGGGACTAGCGGGATAGTCGCAGATACGCAGTATTTT	CSATQAGTSGIVADTQYF
TRBV7-9	NA	TRBJ2-3	few	TGTGCCAGCAGCATGACAGTTACAGATACGCAGTATTTT	CASSMTVTDTQYF
TRBV27	NA	TRBJ1-6	NA	TGTGCGACCAGGCCCGGGACTGTTAATTCACCCCTCCACTTT	CATRPGTVNSPLHF
TRBV4-3	TRBD1	TRBJ2-7	NA	TGCGCCAGCAGCCAAGATTGGGGACAGGGTTCCGAGCAGTACTTC	CASSQDWGQGSEQYF
TRBV24-1	NA	TRBJ2-3	many	TGTGCCACCAGTGATTACCGGGACACCCGTAGCCCAGATACGCAGTATTTT	CATSDYRDTRSPDTQYF
TRBV29-1	NA	TRBJ2-5	few	TGCAGCGTTGCTTTAGTAGGGGAGACCCAGTACTTC	CSVALVGETQYF
TRBV7-8	NA	TRBJ2-7	NA	TGTGCCAGCAGCTTAGCGGAAACCTACGAGCAGTACTTC	CASSLAETYEQYF
TRBV14	NA	TRBJ2-7	few	TGTGCCAGCAGCCAAGATTTCACTTTCGGCGGGGTAGAGCAGTACTTC	CASSQDFTFGGVEQYF
TRBV2	TRBD1	TRBJ1-6	NA	TGTGCCAGCAGCACCGGGACAGAAATCCGCTCCTATAATTCACCCCTCCACTTT	CASSTGTEIRSYNSPLHF